This T cell receptor (beta chain) was recovered during a study of T and B cells in COVID-19 patients. This clonotype appeared a few times. TRB was amplified from about 250-500 ng of blood genomic DNA. Multiplex PCR with BIOMED2 TRB-A/B primer pools amplified TRB rearrangements. Using its own MiXCR run on the multiplex PCR reads, TCRdb lists one record per CDR3 protein. The sample consists of thousands of distinct CDR3 sequences, about 20% of them appearing once. The CDR3 spans 14 residues. V shed 6 bases, J shed 5 bases, and the junction held 9 bases outside the gene matches. Germline V lookup: CDR1 MNHEY, CDR2 SVGAGI.

The sequencing input was blood. This TCR came from a human donor with active COVID-19. The chain links TRBV6-5 to TRBJ1-1; 7 bases fit TRBD1. The CDR3 here is CASRRQGRGTEAFF. CDR3 in DNA: TGTGCCAGCAGGAGACAGGGAAGGGGTACTGAAGCTTTCTTT.